The 25 T cell receptor beta chains reported below all come from one sample, sequenced in a study of CD8+ T cells in alopecia areata. Following RNA extraction, reverse transcription yielded cDNA that acted as the sequencing template. Here immunoSEQ multiplex PCR was the method, and the copy in TCRdb shows in-frame clones only, minus some. Of approximately 200,000 clones in the sample, 55% to 70% were seen once. The treatment denotes: oral pan-JAK inhibitor, 5-10 mg twice daily. This specimen consisted of CD4+ T cells sorted from blood, obtained at week 24, from a patient treated with tofacitinib. Source of these receptors: a human donor with alopecia areata.

The rearrangement links TRBV5-1 to TRBJ2-2, with D tentatively TRBD1 (6 bases). V was shortened by 3 bases and J by 1 base, with 16 bases between the two germline ends. The CDR3 length is 17 residues. Germline CDR1 and CDR2: SGHRS and YFSETQ. CDR3 in amino acids: CASSYATGIQNTGELFF. CDR3 DNA: TGCGCCAGCAGCTATGCCACAGGGATTCAGAACACCGGGGAGCTGTTTTTT.

The V and J genes are TRBV4-1 and TRBJ2-3; D is ambiguous. The germline V gene encodes CDR1 MGHRA and CDR2 YSYEKL. The CDR3 loop spans 14 amino acids. Trimming took off 3 bases at V and 6 bases at J, with 13 bases between the two ends. CDR3 nucleotides: TGCGCCAGCAGCCAGCAACAGTTCGGTGATACGCAGTATTTT. Protein product: CASSQQQFGDTQYF.

This clone was counted a single time. This chain joins TRBV5-4 and TRBJ2-7, with TRBD2 identical over 9 bases. Germline CDR1 SGHNT, CDR2 YYREEE (reference sequence). The V and J ends lost 3 bases and 2 bases, in that order; junction bases with no gene match: 9. This CDR3 is built from 16 residues. CDR3 bases: TGTGCCAGCAGCTGGGGGCAAGCGGGAGGCCCCTACGAGCAGTACTTC. Its translation: CASSWGQAGGPYEQYF. Using reference TRBV5-4 and TRBJ2-7 for the parts outside the CDR3, the full variable domain is ETGVTQSPTHLIKTRGQQVTLRCSSQSGHNTVSWYQQALGQGPQFIFQYYREEENGRGNFPPRFSGLQFPNYSSELNVNALELDDSALYLCASSWGQAGGPYEQYFGPGTRLTVT.

This chain connects TRBV28 to TRBJ1-2, with a possible D match to TRBD1 (5 bases). V was clipped by 6 bases and J by 4 bases, with 12 bases between them. Per germline, CDR1 MDHEN and CDR2 SYDVKM. This CDR3 has 13 residues. CDR3 nucleotide sequence: TGTGCCAGCAGCCTGGGGCCAGTCTATGGCTACACCTTC. Its protein is CASSLGPVYGYTF.

The chain joins TRBV4-3 to TRBJ1-4; 7 positions agree with TRBD1. Germline lookup yields CDR1 LGHNA and CDR2 YSLEER. Trimming took 4 bases from V and 0 from J; bases not matched to a gene: 11. The CDR3 runs to 18 residues. CDR3 sequence reads: CASSRSGQLLATNEKLFF. In DNA, the CDR3 is TGCGCCAGCAGCCGCTCGGGACAGCTTCTTGCAACTAATGAAAAACTGTTTTTT.

The rearrangement uses TRBV5-4 and TRBJ1-1; the D gene is possibly TRBD1 (6 bases). Germline CDR1 SGHNT, CDR2 YYREEE (reference sequence). V lost 1 base and J 8 bases, leaving 15 bases between the germline ends. This CDR3 spans 14 amino acids. CDR3 in DNA: TGTGCCAGCAGCTTGAGAATGGACAGTTTGGAAGCTTTCTTT. Translated: CASSLRMDSLEAFF.

The rearrangement links TRBV23-1 to TRBJ1-5; TRBD1 matches at 7 bases. TRBV23-1 is an ORF; its function is uncertain. The trim removed 2 bases at V and 0 bases at J, leaving 16 bases unmatched. CDR3 size: 20 residues. The CDR3 region is CASSQPTQGFPDLSNQPQHF. CDR3 DNA: TGCGCCAGCAGTCAACCCACACAGGGGTTCCCCGACCTTAGCAATCAGCCCCAGCATTTT.

This clone was observed a few times. J is TRBJ2-1 and V is TRBV5-6; 8 bases are a match to TRBD2. CDR3 length: 14 residues. Trimming cost V 1 base and J 6 bases; bases outside gene matches: 3. CDR1 and CDR2 from the germline V gene are SGHDT and YYEEEE. CDR3 DNA: TGTGCCAGCAGCTTGACCGGGACTAGCAATGAGCAGTTCTTC. Its translation is CASSLTGTSNEQFF.

Only a few counts were recorded for this clone. The chain joins TRBV19 to TRBJ1-1; D ambiguous. The CDR3 runs 15 residues. Trimming pared 5 bases from V and 1 base from J, leaving 14 bases between. Germline CDR1 LNHDA, CDR2 SQIVND (reference sequence). The CDR3 DNA reads TGTGCCAGTAGTGGGATCTTGGTTGAGAACACTGAAGCTTTCTTT. This encodes CASSGILVENTEAFF.

This clone was counted only a few times. The J gene is TRBJ1-2, the V gene TRBV5-4; D possibly corresponds to TRBD1 (5 bases). The CDR3 covers 12 residues. V lost 4 bases and J 7 bases, leaving 11 bases between the germline ends. Germline V gene data show CDR1 as SGHNT and CDR2 as YYREEE (reference sequence). This chain's CDR3 is CASSLDSGGYTF. The CDR3 bases are TGTGCCAGCAGCCTTGACAGTGGTGGCTACACCTTC.

This clone has a handful of counts. V is TRBV28 and J is TRBJ2-5; 7 nucleotides agree with TRBD2. The CDR3 extends over 13 amino acids. Germline V gene data show CDR1 as MDHEN and CDR2 as SYDVKM. J lost 4 bases, V lost 4 bases, and 3 bases had no gene match. The CDR3 DNA sequence: TGTGCCAGCAGTTGGATAGCGGGAGAGACCCAGTACTTC. It yields the protein CASSWIAGETQYF.

The V and J genes are TRBV30 and TRBJ2-1, with a possible D match to TRBD1 (5 bases). This CDR3 spans 13 amino acids. The V end lost 0 bases, the J end lost 8 bases, and 11 bases lay between the germline ends. Per the germline V gene, CDR1 is GTSNPN and CDR2 is SVGIG (reference sequence). The DNA of the CDR3 is TGTGCCTGGAGTGTACCGCTAGGGGATGAGCAGTTCTTC. It is translated as CAWSVPLGDEQFF.

This clone was observed a handful of times. CDR3 in amino acids: CAWTTTGANYGYTF. The CDR3 region has the DNA TGTGCCTGGACCACGACAGGGGCTAACTATGGCTACACCTTC. The rearrangement links TRBV30 to TRBJ1-2, with TRBD1 matching over 8 bases. The CDR3 length is 14 residues. From germline, CDR1 is GTSNPN and CDR2 SVGIG (reference sequence). Unmatched junction bases numbered 4, after V lost 4 bases and J lost 0 bases. The variable domain in full, with the rest retrieved from reference TRBV30 and TRBJ1-2, is SQTIHQWPATLVQPVGSPLSLECTVEGTSNPNLYWYRQAAGRGLQLLFYSVGIGQISSEVPQNLSASRPQDRQFILSSKKLLLSDSGFYLCAWTTTGANYGYTFGSGTRLTVV.

The V and J genes are TRBV5-6 and TRBJ2-1, with 14 nucleotides matching TRBD2. V shed 4 bases, J shed 8 bases, and the junction held 2 bases outside the gene matches. The CDR3 extends over 14 amino acids. CDR1 and CDR2 (germline): SGHDT, YYEEEE. The DNA for the CDR3 is TGTGCCAGCAGCCCGGGACTAGCGGGAGATGAGCAGTTCTTC. Its translation: CASSPGLAGDEQFF.

This clone was seen only a few times. This rearrangement joins TRBV4-3 to TRBJ1-1; D not certain. V lost 0 bases and J 4 bases, leaving 9 bases between the germline ends. Germline V CDR1 and CDR2: LGHNA, YSLEER. This CDR3 contains 14 residues. CDR3: CASSQDGRATEAFF. The CDR3 nucleotides read TGCGCCAGCAGCCAAGATGGGAGGGCCACTGAAGCTTTCTTT.

The chain couples TRBV5-1 to TRBJ1-5; D is ambiguous. This CDR3 has 13 amino acids. CDR1 is SGHRS, CDR2 YFSETQ, per germline. V was trimmed by 2 bases and J by 5 bases, leaving 8 bases between them. As DNA, the CDR3 is TGCGCCAGCAGCTTTGGGCAGGATCAGCCCCAGCATTTT. The encoded protein is CASSFGQDQPQHF.

This chain connects TRBV30 to TRBJ1-2; the D gene is possibly TRBD1 (5 bases). Germline loops: CDR1 GTSNPN, CDR2 SVGIG (reference sequence). Trimming took 7 bases from V and 4 from J, leaving 16 bases between them. The CDR3 is made up of 13 amino acids. The CDR3 DNA reads TGTGCCTCTAGAACGGCAGGGATCTATGGCTACACCTTC. Protein sequence: CASRTAGIYGYTF.

Of note for this clone: Other DNA sequences in this specimen translate into the identical CDR3. V usage is TRBV20-1 and J usage is TRBJ2-1; D gene ambiguous. The CDR3 spans 10 residues. CDR1 and CDR2 from the germline V gene are DFQATT and SNEGSKA (reference sequence). Trimming removed 6 bases from V and 4 bases from J, with 4 bases in between. The CDR3 sequence is CSARYNEQFF. The DNA of the CDR3 is TGCAGTGCGAGATACAATGAGCAGTTCTTC.

This clone was picked up a small number of times. The chain carries TRBV25-1 and TRBJ2-1; TRBD1 aligns across 9 bases. Per germline, CDR1 MGHDK and CDR2 SYGVNS. After removal of 8 bases from V and 7 bases from J, the junction contained 6 bases not matched to a gene. The CDR3 totals 13 residues. This chain's CDR3 is CASGPTGGNEQFF. The CDR3 nucleotides read TGTGCCAGCGGCCCGACAGGGGGAAATGAGCAGTTCTTC.

For the CDR3, the DNA is TGTGCCAGCATGAGGTTAGCCAAAAACATTCAGTACTTC. Its protein product is CASMRLAKNIQYF. The rearrangement links TRBV7-2 to TRBJ2-4; unclear D gene. The CDR3 loop spans 13 amino acids. V was shortened by 7 bases and J by 0 bases, with 7 bases between the two germline ends. Germline lookup yields CDR1 SGHTA and CDR2 FQGNSA.

This chain connects TRBV4-3 to TRBJ2-2; TRBD1 matches 8 bases. V shed 3 bases and J 3 bases; nucleotides not matched to a gene: 3. Germline CDR1 and CDR2: LGHNA and YSLEER. The CDR3 has 15 amino acids. The CDR3 DNA reads as TGCGCCAGCAGCCACGGACAGGGATACACCGGGGAGCTGTTTTTT. It specifies CASSHGQGYTGELFF.

The chain combines TRBV5-1 with TRBJ2-3, with D possibly being TRBD2 (6 bases). The CDR3 consists of 14 residues. Trimming cost V 4 bases and J 4 bases, with 13 bases left between them. Germline-derived CDR1 and CDR2 are SGHRS and YFSETQ. This CDR3 is CASSGGNTADTQYF. The CDR3 bases are TGCGCCAGCAGCGGGGGGAACACGGCAGATACGCAGTATTTT.

The sample holds a few counts of this clone. This sequence joins TRBV6-1 and TRBJ2-7, with no clear D. Deletions cut 3 bases from V and 6 bases from J, with 12 bases between. Germline V gives CDR1 MNHNS, CDR2 SASEGT. The CDR3 runs to 13 residues. Written as DNA, the CDR3 is TGTGCCAGCAGTGACGCACGAGACTCCGAGCAGTACTTC. This sequence encodes CASSDARDSEQYF.

This clone was recorded only once. V usage is TRBV6-5 and J usage is TRBJ1-1, with D perhaps matching TRBD1 (5 bases). The CDR3 is 13 residues long. CDR1 and CDR2 from the germline V gene are MNHEY and SVGAGI. V was pared by 4 bases and J by 1 base, with 7 bases between. The CDR3 sequence is CASSSGTNTEAFF. CDR3 nucleotides: TGTGCCAGCAGTTCTGGGACGAACACTGAAGCTTTCTTT.

Points on this clone: Compared with germline, one end of the junction differs, possibly owing to a read error. The chain links TRBV6-6 to TRBJ2-7; 12 positions agree with TRBD2. The CDR3 has 12 amino acids. The V gene's germline CDR1 is MNHNY and CDR2 SVGAGI (reference sequence). The CDR3 region has the DNA TGTGCCAGCAGTCAAACTAGCGGGAGGATCCACTTC. It encodes CASSQTSGRIHF.